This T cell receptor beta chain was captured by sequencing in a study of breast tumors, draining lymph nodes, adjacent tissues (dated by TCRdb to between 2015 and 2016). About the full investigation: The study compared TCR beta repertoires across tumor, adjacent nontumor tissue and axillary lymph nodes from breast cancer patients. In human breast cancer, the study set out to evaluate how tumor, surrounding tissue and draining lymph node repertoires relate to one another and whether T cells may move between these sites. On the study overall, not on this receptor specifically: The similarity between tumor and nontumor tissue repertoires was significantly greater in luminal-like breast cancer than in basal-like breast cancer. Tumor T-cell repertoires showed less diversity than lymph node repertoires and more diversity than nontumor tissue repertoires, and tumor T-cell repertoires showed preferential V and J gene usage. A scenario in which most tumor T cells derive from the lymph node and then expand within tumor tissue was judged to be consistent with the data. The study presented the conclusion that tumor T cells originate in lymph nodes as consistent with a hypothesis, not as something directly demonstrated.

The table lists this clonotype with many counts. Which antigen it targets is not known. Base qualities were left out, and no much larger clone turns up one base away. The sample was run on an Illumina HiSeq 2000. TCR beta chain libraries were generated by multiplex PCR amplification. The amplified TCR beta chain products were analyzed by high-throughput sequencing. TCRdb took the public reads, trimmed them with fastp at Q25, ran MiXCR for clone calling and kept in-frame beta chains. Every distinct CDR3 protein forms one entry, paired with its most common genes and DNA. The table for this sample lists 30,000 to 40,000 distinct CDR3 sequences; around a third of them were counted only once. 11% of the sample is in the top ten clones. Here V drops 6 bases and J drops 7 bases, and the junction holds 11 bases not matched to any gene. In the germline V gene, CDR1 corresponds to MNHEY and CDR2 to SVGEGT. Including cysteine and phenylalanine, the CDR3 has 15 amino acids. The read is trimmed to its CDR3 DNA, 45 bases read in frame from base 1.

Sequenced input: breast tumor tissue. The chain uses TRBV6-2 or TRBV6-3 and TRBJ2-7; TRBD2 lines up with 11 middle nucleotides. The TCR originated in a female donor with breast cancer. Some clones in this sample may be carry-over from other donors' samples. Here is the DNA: TGTGCCAGCAGCACCATAGCGGGAGGGCCGAAAGAGCAGTACTTC. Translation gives CASSTIAGGPKEQYF.